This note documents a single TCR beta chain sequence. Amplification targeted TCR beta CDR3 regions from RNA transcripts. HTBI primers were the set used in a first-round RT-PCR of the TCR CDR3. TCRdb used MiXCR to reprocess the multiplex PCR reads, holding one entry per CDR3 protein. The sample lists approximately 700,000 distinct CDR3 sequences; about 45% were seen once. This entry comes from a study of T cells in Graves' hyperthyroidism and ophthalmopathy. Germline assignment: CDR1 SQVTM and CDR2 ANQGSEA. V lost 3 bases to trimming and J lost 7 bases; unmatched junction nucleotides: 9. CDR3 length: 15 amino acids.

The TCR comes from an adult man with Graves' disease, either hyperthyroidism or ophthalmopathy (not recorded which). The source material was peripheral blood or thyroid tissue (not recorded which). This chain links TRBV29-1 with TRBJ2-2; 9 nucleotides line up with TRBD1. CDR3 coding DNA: TGCAGCGTTGAGACCTCCGACAGGGGGGACGGGGAGCTGTTTTTT. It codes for CSVETSDRGDGELFF.